The clone carrying this T cell receptor (beta chain) showed up many times. Its cognate antigen is unknown. All patients reached thyroid surgery having received no treatment beforehand. J gave up 2 bases and V 2 bases, and 2 bases lay outside the gene matches. This CDR3 is built from 14 residues. This record belongs to a study of metastatic and nonmetastatic thyroid tumors. The overall study: Where malignant and benign thyroid patients were concerned, repertoires were compared across blood and tumor or nodule tissue.

Regarding the study as a whole: Malignant tumors reportedly showed significantly higher TCR beta diversity than benign nodules in both blood and tumor.

In the authors' workflow: Clinicopathological groups differed in CDR3, with these differences serving to build a distant-metastasis classifier for papillary thyroid cancer. TCRdb re-called the PCR reads via MiXCR. What appears here as the V and J calls and clone size reflects TCRdb's work, not the paper's. The sample yields fewer than 30,000 clones, under 25% seen once. The specimen sequenced was blood. The chain uses TRBV12-3 or TRBV12-4 and TRBJ2-5; 7 positions match TRBD2. The clonotype comes from a male donor with papillary thyroid cancer or a benign thyroid nodule (not recorded which). Some clones in this sample may be carry-over from other donors' samples. The CDR3 coding sequence is TGTGCCAGCAGTTTAAGCGGGGCACAAGAGACCCAGTACTTC. It codes for CASSLSGAQETQYF.